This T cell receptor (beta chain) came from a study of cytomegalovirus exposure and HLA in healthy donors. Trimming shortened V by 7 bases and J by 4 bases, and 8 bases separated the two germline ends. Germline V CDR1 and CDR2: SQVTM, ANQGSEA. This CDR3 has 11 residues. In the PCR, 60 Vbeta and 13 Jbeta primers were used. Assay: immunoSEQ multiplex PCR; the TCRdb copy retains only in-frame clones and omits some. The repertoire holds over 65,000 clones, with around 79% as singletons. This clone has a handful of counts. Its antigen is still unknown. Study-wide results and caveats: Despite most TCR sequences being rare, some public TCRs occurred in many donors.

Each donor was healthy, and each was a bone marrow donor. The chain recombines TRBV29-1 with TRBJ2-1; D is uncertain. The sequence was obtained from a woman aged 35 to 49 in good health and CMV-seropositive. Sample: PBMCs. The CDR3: CSGATYNEQFF. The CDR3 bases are TGCAGCGGAGCAACGTACAATGAGCAGTTCTTC.